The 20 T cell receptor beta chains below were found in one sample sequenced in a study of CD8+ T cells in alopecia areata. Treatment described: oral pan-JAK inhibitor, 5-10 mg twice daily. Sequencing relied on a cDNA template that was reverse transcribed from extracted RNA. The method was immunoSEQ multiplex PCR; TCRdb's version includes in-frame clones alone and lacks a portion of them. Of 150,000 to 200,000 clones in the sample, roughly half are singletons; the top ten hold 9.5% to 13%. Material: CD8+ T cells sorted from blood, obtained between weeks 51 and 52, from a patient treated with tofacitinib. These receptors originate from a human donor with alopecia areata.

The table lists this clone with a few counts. The CDR3 sequence is CSVDLHPNLLDEQFF. CDR3 nucleotides: TGCAGCGTTGATCTGCACCCCAACCTATTAGATGAGCAGTTCTTC. The J gene is TRBJ2-1, the V gene TRBV29-1; unclear D gene. There are 15 residues in the CDR3. Per the germline V gene, CDR1 is SQVTM and CDR2 is ANQGSEA. V shed 3 bases and J shed 8 bases, with 20 bases lying between them.

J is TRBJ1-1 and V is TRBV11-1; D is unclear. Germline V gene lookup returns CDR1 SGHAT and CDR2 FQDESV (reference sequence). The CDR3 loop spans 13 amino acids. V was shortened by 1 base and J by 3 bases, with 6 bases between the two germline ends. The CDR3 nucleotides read TGTGCCAGCAGCTTAGGCTGGGACACTGAAGCTTTCTTT. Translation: CASSLGWDTEAFF.

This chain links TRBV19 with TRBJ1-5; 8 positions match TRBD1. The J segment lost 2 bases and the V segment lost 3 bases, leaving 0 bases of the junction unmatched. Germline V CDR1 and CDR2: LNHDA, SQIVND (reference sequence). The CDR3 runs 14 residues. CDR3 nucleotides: TGTGCCAGTAGTATGGGACAGGGCAATCAGCCCCAGCATTTT. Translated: CASSMGQGNQPQHF. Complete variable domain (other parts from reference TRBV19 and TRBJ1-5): DGGITQSPKYLFRKEGQNVTLSCEQNLNHDAMYWYRQDPGQGLRLIYYSQIVNDFQKGDIAEGYSVSREKKESFPLTVTSAQKNPTAFYLCASSMGQGNQPQHFGDGTRLSIL.

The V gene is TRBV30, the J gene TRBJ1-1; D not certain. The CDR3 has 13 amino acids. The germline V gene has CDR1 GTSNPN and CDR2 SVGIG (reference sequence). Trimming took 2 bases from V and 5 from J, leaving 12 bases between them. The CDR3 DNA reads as TGTGCCTGGAGTCCAAATTGGGGAACTGAAGCTTTCTTT. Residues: CAWSPNWGTEAFF.

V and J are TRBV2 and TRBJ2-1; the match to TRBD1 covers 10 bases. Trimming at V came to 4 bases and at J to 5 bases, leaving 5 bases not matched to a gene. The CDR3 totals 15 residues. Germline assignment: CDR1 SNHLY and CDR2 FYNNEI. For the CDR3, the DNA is TGTGCCAGCAGTGTTGGACAGGGGGAGCACAATGAGCAGTTCTTC. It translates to CASSVGQGEHNEQFF.

The CDR3 bases are TGCGCCAGCAGCCACGAGGTGGGACCCTCGAGTACTGAAGCTTTCTTT. It codes for CASSHEVGPSSTEAFF. The chain has TRBV5-1 and TRBJ1-1; tentative D call: TRBD1 (5 bases). The germline V gene encodes CDR1 SGHRS and CDR2 YFSETQ. V lost 4 bases, J lost 5 bases, and 21 bases lay in between. The CDR3 totals 16 residues.

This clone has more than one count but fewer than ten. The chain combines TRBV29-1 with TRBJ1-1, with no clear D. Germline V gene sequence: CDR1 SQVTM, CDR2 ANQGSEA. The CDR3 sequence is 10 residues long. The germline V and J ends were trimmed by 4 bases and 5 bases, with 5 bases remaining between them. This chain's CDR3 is CSVGSTEAFF. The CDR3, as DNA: TGCAGCGTTGGTAGTACTGAAGCTTTCTTT.

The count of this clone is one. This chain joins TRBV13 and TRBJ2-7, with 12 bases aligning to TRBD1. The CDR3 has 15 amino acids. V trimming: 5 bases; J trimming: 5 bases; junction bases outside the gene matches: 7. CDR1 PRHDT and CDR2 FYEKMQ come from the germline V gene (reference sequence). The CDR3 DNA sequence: TGTGCCAGCAGCCCATCCGGGACAGGGGGCGACGAGCAGTACTTC. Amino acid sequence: CASSPSGTGGDEQYF. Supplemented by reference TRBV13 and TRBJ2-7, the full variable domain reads AAGVIQSPRHLIKEKRETATLKCYPIPRHDTVYWYQQGPGQDPQFLISFYEKMQSDKGSIPDRFSAQQFSDYHSELNMSSLELGDSALYFCASSPSGTGGDEQYFGPGTRLTVT.

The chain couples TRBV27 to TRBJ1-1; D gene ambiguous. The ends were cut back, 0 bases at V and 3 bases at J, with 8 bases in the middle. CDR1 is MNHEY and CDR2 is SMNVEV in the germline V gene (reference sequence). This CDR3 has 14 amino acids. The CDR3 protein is CASSLSEGDTEAFF. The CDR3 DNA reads TGTGCCAGCAGTTTATCGGAGGGAGACACTGAAGCTTTCTTT.

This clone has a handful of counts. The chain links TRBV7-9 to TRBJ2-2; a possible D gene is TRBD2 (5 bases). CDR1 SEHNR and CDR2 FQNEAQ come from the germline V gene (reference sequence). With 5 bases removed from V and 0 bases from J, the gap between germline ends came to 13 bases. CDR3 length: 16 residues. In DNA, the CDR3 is TGTGCCAGCAGCCTGCCGAGGGCGGCGAACACCGGGGAGCTGTTTTTT. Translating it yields CASSLPRAANTGELFF.

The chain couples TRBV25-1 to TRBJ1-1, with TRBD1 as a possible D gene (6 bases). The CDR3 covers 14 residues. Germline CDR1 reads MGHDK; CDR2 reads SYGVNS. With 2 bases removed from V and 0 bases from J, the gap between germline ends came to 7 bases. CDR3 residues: CASSENRVNTEAFF. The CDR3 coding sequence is TGTGCCAGCAGTGAAAACAGGGTGAACACTGAAGCTTTCTTT.

The DNA for the CDR3 is TGTGCCTGGGAGACAGGGGGCAACACTGAAGCTTTCTTT. Amino acids: CAWETGGNTEAFF. V and J are TRBV30 and TRBJ1-1; 10 bases match TRBD1. Germline V gives CDR1 GTSNPN, CDR2 SVGIG (reference sequence). This CDR3 has 13 residues. Losses at the gene ends were 5 bases for V and 2 bases for J; bases not matched to a gene: 2.

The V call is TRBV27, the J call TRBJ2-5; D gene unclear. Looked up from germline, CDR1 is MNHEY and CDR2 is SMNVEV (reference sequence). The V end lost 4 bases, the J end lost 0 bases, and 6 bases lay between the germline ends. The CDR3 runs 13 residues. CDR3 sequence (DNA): TGTGCCAGCAGTTCCCAGGACCAAGAGACCCAGTACTTC. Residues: CASSSQDQETQYF.

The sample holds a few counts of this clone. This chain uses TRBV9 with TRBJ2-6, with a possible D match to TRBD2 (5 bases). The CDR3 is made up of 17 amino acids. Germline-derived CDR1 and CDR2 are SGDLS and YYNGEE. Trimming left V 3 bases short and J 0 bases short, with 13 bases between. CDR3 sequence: CASSARAIPSGANVLTF. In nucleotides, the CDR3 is TGTGCCAGCAGCGCGAGGGCCATCCCCTCTGGGGCCAACGTCCTGACTTTC.

CDR3 sequence reads: CASRASGGNNEQFF. The CDR3 nucleotides read TGTGCCAGCAGGGCTAGCGGGGGGAACAATGAGCAGTTCTTC. The V call is TRBV2, the J call TRBJ2-1; 11 nucleotides agree with TRBD2. The junction had 3 bases not matched to a gene; V was cut back by 6 bases and J by 5 bases. The CDR3 is made up of 14 amino acids. From germline, CDR1 is SNHLY and CDR2 FYNNEI. The whole variable domain, remainder taken from reference TRBV2 and TRBJ2-1, is EPEVTQTPSHQVTQMGQEVILRCVPISNHLYFYWYRQILGQKVEFLVSFYNNEISEKSEIFDDQFSVERPDGSNFTLKIRSTKLEDSAMYFCASRASGGNNEQFFGPGTRLTVL.

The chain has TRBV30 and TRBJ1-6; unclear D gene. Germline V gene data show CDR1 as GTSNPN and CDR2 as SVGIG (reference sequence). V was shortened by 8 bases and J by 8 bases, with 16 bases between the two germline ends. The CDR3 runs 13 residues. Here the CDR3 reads CAGTGPIYSPLHF. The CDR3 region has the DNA TGTGCCGGAACCGGGCCCATATATTCACCCCTCCACTTT. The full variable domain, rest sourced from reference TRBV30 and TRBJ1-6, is SQTIHQWPATLVQPVGSPLSLECTVEGTSNPNLYWYRQAAGRGLQLLFYSVGIGQISSEVPQNLSASRPQDRQFILSSKKLLLSDSGFYLCAGTGPIYSPLHFGNGTRLTVT.

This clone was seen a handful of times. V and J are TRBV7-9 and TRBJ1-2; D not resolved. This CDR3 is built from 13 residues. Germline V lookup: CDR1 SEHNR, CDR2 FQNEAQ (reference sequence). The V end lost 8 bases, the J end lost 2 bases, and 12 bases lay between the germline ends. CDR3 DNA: TGTGCCAGCGCGCCATACGGGAACTATGGCTACACCTTC. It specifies CASAPYGNYGYTF.

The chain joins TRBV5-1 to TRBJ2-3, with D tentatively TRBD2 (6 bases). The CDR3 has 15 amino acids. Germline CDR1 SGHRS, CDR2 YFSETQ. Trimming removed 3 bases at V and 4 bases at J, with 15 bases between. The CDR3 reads CASSSSVREADTQYF. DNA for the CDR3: TGCGCCAGCAGCTCCTCCGTCAGGGAGGCAGATACGCAGTATTTT.

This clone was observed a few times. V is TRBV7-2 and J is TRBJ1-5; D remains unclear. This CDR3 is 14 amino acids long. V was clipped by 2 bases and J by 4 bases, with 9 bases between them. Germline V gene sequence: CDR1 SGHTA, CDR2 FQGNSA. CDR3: CASSLKVGNQPQHF. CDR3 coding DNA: TGTGCCAGCAGCTTAAAGGTGGGAAATCAGCCCCAGCATTTT.

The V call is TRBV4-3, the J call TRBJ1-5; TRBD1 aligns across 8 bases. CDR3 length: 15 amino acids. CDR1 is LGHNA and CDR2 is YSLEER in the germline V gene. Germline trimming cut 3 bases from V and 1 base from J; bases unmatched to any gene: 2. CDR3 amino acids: CASSQDRESNQPQHF. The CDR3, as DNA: TGCGCCAGCAGCCAGGACAGGGAAAGCAATCAGCCCCAGCATTTT.